The clone carrying this T cell receptor beta chain was observed many times. These data come from a study of molecular identifiers for immune sequencing clone quantification. Turning to the study itself: Naive CD8 RNA (around 20,000 or 100,000 cells) was divided into five aliquots, with four sequenced.

MiXCR, applied by TCRdb to the PCR reads, yields one record per CDR3 protein. The sample includes about 640,000 distinct CDR3 sequences, nearly 20% of them seen just once. Germline V gene sequence: CDR1 LGHNA, CDR2 YSLEER. The CDR3 totals 15 residues. Trimming stripped 0 bases from V and 5 bases from J, with 10 bases between. Sequenced sample: naive CD8+ T cells from blood, with Jurkat cell RNA spiked in. As for subset: FACS-sorted CD8+CD4-CCR7+CD45RA+ naive T cells. The chain uses TRBV4-3 and TRBJ1-4, with D uncertain. This TCR derives from a human donor in good health. Some libraries in this study had Jurkat cell RNA spiked in. The CDR3: CASSQDAESNEKLFF. The DNA of the CDR3 is TGCGCCAGCAGCCAAGATGCGGAATCGAATGAAAAACTGTTTTTT.